Listed below are T cell receptor beta chains from one sample, sequenced in a study of identifying expanded T cells in peripheral blood. TCRdb keeps only in-frame clones here, not all; method: immunoSEQ multiplex PCR. In the table there are around 84,000 clones, about 90% of which are singletons. Source material: blood. All receptors derive from a person aged 18 to 75 in good health. CDR3s include the opening cysteine and the closing phenylalanine or tryptophan.

TRBV4-1 | CASSQGDRLYGYTF
TRBV4-3 | CASSQESIQGEGGYTF
TRBV19 | CASADRVNQPQHF
TRBV5-1 | CASSPGQIAGNTIYF
TRBV19 | CASSLTSDSYNEQFF
TRBV4-1 | CASSQSDTSSYEQYF
TRBV18 | CASSPDVGGNSPLHF
TRBV18 | CASSPPGTPSYEQYF
TRBV27 | CASRPAYDSYYEQYF
TRBV9 | CASSKADDQPQHF
TRBV11-2 | CASSTTGNYGYTF
TRBV7-9 | CASRRTGQSNYGYTF
TRBV28 | CASSLSYGGMDLSGANVLTF
TRBV19 | CASSPGHNQPQHF
TRBV2 | CASRGNTASNQPQHF
TRBV7-8 | CASSSIAGTANEQFF
TRBV25-1 | CASSDPGTGMSDTQYF
TRBV19 | CASSTPRGMRAQPQHF
TRBV14 | CASSQLTYEQYF
TRBV7-2 | CASSLSQGGNTEAFF
TRBV6-5 | CASSYSRQGGYTF
TRBV27 | CASSLWSQGARNYGYTF
TRBV5-1 | CASSLGGQMNTEAFF
TRBV7-9 | CASSLPSSETQYF
TRBV5-4 | CASSLQGAGETQYF
TRBV21-1 | CASSKEGRMGTGELFF
TRBV9 | CASSVAGGPWETQYF
TRBV13 | CASSLGRSYEQYF